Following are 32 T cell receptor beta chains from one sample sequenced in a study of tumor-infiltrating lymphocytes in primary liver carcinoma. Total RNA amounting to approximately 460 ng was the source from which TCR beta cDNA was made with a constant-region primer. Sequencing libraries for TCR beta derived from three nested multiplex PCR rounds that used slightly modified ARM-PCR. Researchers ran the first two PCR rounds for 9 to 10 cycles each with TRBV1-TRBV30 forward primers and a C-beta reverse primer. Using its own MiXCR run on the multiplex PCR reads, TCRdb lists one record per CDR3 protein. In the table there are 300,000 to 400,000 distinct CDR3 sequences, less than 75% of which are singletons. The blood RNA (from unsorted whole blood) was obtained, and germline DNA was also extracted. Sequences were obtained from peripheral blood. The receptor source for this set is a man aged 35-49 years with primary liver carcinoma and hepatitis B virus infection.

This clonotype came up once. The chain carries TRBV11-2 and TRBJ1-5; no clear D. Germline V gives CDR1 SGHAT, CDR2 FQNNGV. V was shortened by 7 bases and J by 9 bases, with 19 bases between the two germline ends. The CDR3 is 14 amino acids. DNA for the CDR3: TGTGCCAGCAACCCTGGCCCGGATGGTCGGCCCCAGCATTTT. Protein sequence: CASNPGPDGRPQHF.

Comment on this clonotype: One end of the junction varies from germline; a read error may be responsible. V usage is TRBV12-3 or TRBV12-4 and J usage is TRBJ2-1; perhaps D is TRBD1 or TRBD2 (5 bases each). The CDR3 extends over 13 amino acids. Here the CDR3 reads CVSSPGTVAGQFF. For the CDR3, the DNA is TGTGTCAGCAGCCCCGGGACGGTGGCTGGGCAGTTCTTC.

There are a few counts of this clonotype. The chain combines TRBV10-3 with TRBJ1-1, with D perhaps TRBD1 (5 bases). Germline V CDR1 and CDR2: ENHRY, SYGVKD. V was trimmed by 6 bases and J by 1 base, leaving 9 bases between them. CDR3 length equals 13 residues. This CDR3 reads CAISWGGNTEAFF. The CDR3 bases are TGTGCCATCAGCTGGGGGGGGAACACTGAAGCTTTCTTT.

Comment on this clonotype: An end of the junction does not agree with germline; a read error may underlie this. CDR3: CTSSLALAGGSYDEQFF. CDR3 nucleotide sequence: TGTACCAGCAGCTTAGCTCTAGCGGGAGGCTCCTACGATGAGCAGTTCTTC. The J gene is TRBJ2-1, the V gene TRBV11-3; 11 nucleotides agree with TRBD2. From germline, CDR1 is SGHNT and CDR2 YENEEA. This CDR3 contains 17 residues.

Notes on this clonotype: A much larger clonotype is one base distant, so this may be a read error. The CDR3, as DNA: TGCGCCAGCAGTGACTCGGGGGGCCTGAACACTGAAGCTTTCTTT. Translated, it gives CASSDSGGLNTEAFF. The chain recombines TRBV10-2 with TRBJ1-1, with D perhaps matching TRBD1 (6 bases). V was pared by 3 bases and J by 0 bases, with 11 bases between. The CDR3 covers 15 residues. Germline CDR1 and CDR2: WSHSY and SAAADI.

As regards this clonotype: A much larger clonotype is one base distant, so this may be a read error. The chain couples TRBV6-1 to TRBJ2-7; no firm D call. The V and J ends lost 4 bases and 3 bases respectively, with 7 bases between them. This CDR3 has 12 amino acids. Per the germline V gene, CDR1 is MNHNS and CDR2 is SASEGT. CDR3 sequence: CASSGSYYEQYF. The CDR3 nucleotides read TGTGCCAGCAGTGGCAGTTACTACGAGCAGTACTTC.

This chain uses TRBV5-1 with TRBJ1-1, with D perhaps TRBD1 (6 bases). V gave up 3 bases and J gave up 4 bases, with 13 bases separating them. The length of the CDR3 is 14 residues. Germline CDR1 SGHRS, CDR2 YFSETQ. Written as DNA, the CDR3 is TGCGCCAGCAGCTGGGAAACAGGGCCCACTGAAGCTTTCTTT. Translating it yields CASSWETGPTEAFF.

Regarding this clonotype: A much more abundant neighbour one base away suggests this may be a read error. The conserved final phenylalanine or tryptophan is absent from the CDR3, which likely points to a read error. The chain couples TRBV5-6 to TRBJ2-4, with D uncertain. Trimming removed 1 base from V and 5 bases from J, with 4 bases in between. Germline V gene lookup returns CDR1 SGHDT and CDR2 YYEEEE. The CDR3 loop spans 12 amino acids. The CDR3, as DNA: TGTGCCAGCAGCTTGAGTCAAAACATTCAGTACCTC. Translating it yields CASSLSQNIQYL.

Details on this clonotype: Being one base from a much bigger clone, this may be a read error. DNA of the CDR3: TGTGCCAGCAAGGACTGGACAGGGACCAATCAGCCCCAGCATTTT. Amino acids: CASKDWTGTNQPQHF. The rearrangement joins TRBV6-1 to TRBJ1-5, with 8 bases lining up with TRBD1. In germline, CDR1 is MNHNS, CDR2 SASEGT. V was pared by 7 bases and J by 3 bases, with 8 bases of the junction left unmatched. This CDR3 has 15 residues.

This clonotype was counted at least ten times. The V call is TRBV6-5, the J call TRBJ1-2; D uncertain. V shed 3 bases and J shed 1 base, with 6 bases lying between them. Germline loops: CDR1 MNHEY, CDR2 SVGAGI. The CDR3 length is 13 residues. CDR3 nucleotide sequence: TGTGCCAGCAGTTATGTCAATAACTATGGCTACACCTTC. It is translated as CASSYVNNYGYTF.

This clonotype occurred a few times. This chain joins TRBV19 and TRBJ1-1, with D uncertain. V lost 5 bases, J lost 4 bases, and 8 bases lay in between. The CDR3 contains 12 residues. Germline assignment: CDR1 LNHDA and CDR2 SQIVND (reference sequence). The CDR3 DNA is TGTGCCAGTAGTTCCCTGGGCACTGAAGCTTTCTTT. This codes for CASSSLGTEAFF.

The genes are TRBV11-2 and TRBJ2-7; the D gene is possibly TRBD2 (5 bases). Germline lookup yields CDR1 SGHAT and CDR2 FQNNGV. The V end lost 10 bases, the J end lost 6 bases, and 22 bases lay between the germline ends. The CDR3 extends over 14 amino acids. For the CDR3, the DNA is TGTGCCAATAGCTTTGGTGGGAGAGGTATCGAGCAGTACTTC. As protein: CANSFGGRGIEQYF.

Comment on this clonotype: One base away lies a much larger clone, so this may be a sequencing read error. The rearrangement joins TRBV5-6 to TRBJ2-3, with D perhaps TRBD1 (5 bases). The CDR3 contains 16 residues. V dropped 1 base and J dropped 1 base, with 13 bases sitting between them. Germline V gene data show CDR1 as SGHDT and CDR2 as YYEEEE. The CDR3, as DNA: TGTGCCAGCAGCTTGTCATCAGGGATTCGCACAGATACGCAGTATTTT. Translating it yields CASSLSSGIRTDTQYF.

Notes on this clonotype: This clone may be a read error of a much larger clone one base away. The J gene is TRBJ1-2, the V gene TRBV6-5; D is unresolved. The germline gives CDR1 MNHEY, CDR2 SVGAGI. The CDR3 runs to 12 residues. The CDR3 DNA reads TGTGCCAGCAAAGGAATGCGGTATGACTACACCTTC. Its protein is CASKGMRYDYTF.

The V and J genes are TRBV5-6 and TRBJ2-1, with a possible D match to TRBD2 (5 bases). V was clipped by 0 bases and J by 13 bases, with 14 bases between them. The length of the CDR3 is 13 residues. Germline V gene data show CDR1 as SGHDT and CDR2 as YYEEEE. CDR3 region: CASSLVASSEQFF. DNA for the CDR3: TGTGCCAGCAGCTTGGTAGCGTCCAGTGAACAGTTCTTC.

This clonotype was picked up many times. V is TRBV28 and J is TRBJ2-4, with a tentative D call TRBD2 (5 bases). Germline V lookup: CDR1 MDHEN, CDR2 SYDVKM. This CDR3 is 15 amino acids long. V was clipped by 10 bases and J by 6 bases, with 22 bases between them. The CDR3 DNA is TGTGCCACCCTCCCGGTCGGTGGAGGAGTAAACATTCAGTACTTC. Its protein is CATLPVGGGVNIQYF.

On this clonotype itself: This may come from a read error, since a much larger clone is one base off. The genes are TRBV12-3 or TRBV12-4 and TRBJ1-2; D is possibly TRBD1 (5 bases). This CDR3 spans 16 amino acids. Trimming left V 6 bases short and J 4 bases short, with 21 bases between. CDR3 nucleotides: TGTGCCAGCAGCCCCTCCCGGAGGGGACCCACCTATGGCTACACCTTC. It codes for CASSPSRRGPTYGYTF.

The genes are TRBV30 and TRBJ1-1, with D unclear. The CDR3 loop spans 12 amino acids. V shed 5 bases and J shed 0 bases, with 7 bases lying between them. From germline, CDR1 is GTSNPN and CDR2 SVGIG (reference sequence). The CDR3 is CAWPKMNTEAFF. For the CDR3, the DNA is TGTGCCTGGCCCAAAATGAACACTGAAGCTTTCTTT.

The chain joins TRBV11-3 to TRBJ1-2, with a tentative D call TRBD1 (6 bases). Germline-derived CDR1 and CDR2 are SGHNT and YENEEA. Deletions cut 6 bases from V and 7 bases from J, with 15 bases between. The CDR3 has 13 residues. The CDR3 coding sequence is TGTGCCAGCAGTTTACACAGGGCCTGTGGCTACACCTTC. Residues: CASSLHRACGYTF. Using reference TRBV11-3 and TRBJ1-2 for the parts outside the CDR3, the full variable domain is EAGVVQSPRYKIIEKKQPVAFWCNPISGHNTLYWYLQNLGQGPELLIRYENEEAVDDSQLPKDRFSAERLKGVDSTLKIQPAELGDSAVYLCASSLHRACGYTFGSGTRLTVV.

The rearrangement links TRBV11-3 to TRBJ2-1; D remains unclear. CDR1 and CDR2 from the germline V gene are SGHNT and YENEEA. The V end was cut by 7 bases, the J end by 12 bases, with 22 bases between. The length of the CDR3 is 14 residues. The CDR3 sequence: CASNLGCGNGGQFF. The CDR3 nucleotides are TGTGCCAGCAACTTGGGATGTGGGAATGGTGGGCAGTTCTTC.

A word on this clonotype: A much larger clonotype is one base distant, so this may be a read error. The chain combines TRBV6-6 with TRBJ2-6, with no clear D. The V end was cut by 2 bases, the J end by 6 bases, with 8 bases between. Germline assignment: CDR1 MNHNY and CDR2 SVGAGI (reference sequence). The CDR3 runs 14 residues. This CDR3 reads CASSYLAVANVLTF. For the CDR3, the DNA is TGTGCCAGCAGTTACCTCGCTGTGGCCAACGTCCTGACTTTC.

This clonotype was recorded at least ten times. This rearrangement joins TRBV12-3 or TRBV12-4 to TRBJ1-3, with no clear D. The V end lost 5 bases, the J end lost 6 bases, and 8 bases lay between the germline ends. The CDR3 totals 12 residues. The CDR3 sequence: CASSMGLNTIYF. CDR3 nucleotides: TGTGCCAGCAGTATGGGCCTAAACACCATATATTTT.

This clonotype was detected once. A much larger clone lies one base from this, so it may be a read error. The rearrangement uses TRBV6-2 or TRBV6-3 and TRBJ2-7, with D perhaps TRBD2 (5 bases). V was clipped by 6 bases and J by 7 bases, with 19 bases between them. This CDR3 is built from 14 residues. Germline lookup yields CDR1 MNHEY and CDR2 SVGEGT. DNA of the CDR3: TGTGCCAGCAGCCTGATCCCGACCCCGGGGGAGCAGTACTTC. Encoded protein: CASSLIPTPGEQYF.

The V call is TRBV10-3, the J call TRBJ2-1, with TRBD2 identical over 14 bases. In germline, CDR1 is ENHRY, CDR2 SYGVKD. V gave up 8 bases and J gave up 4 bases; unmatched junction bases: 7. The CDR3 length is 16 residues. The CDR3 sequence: CAIGGTSGSLYNEQFF. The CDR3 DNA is TGTGCCATCGGTGGGACTAGCGGGAGCTTATACAATGAGCAGTTCTTC.

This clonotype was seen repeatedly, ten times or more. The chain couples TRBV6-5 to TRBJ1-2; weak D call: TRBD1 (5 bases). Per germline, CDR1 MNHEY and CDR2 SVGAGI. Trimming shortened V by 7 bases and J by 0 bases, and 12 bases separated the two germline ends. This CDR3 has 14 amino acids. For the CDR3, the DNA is TGTGCCAGCAAGTTCCAGGGTCCTAACTATGGCTACACCTTC. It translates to CASKFQGPNYGYTF.

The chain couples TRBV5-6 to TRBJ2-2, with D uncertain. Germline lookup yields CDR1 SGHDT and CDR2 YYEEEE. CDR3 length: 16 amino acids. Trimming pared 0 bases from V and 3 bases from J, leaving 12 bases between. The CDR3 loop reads CASSLAGALDTGELFF. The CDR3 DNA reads TGTGCCAGCAGCTTGGCTGGTGCGTTGGACACCGGGGAGCTGTTTTTT.

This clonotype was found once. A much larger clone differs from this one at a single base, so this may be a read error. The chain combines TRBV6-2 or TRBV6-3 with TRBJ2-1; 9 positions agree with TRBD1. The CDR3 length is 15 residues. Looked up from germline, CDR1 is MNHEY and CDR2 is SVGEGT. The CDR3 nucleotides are TGTGCCAGCAGTCATCGGACAGGGGCTTACATTGAGCAGTTCTTC. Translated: CASSHRTGAYIEQFF.

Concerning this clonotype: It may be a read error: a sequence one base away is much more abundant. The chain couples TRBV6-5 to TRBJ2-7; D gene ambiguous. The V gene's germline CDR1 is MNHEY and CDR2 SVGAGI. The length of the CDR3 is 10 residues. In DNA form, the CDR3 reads TGTGCCAGCGGGCACTACAAGCAGTACTTC. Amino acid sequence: CASGHYKQYF.

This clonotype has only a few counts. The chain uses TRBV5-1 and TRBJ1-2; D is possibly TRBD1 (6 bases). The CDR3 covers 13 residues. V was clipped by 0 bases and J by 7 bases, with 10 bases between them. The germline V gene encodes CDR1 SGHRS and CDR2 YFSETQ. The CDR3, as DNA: TGCGCCAGCAGCTTGGAGAGGGGGACTGGCTACACCTTC. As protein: CASSLERGTGYTF. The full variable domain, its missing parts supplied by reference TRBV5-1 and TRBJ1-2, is KAGVTQTPRYLIKTRGQQVTLSCSPISGHRSVSWYQQTPGQGLQFLFEYFSETQRNKGNFPGRFSGRQFSNSRSEMNVSTLELGDSALYLCASSLERGTGYTFGSGTRLTVV.

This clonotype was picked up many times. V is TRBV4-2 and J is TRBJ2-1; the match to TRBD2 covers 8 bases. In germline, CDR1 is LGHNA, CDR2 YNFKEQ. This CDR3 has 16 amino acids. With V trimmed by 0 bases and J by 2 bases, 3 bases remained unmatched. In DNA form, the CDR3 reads TGTGCCAGCAGCCAAGATCGGCGGGGGGCCTACAATGAGCAGTTCTTC. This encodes CASSQDRRGAYNEQFF.

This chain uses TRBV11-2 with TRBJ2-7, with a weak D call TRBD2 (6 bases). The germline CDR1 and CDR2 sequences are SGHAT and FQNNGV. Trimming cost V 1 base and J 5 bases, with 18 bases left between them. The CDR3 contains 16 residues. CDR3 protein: CASSLGFRAGLNEQYF. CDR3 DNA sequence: TGTGCCAGCAGCTTAGGTTTTAGGGCGGGGTTGAACGAGCAGTACTTC.

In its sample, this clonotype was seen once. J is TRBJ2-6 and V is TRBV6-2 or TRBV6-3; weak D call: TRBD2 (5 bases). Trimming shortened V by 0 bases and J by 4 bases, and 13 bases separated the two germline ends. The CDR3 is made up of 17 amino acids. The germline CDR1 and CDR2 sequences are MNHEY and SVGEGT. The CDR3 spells CASSYSSGEPGANVLTF. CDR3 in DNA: TGTGCCAGCAGTTACTCGTCTGGGGAGCCGGGGGCCAACGTCCTGACTTTC.